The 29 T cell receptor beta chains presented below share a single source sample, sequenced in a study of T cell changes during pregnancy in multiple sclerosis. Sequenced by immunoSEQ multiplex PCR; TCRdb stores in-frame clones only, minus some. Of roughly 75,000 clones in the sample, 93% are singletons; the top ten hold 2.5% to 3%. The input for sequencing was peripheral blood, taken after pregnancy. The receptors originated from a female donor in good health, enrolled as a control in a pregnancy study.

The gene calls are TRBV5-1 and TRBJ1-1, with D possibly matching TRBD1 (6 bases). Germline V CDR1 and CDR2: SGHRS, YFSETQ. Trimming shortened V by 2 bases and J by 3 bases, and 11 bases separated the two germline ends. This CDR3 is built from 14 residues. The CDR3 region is CASSLGQTYTEAFF. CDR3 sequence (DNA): TGCGCCAGCAGCTTAGGACAGACCTACACTGAAGCTTTCTTT.

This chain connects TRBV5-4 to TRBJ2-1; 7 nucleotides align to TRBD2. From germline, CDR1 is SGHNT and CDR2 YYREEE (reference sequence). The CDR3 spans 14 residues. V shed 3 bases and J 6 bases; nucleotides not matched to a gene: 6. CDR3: CASSSGTTFNEQFF. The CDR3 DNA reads TGTGCCAGCAGCTCGGGGACTACCTTCAATGAGCAGTTCTTC.

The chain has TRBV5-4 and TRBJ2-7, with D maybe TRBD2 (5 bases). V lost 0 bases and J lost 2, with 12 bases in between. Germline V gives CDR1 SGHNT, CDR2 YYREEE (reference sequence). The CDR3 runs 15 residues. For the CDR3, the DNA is TGTGCCAGCAGCTTGGCACGGGGAGCAACCTACGAGCAGTACTTC. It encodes CASSLARGATYEQYF. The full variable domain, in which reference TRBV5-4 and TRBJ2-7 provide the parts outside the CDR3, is ETGVTQSPTHLIKTRGQQVTLRCSSQSGHNTVSWYQQALGQGPQFIFQYYREEENGRGNFPPRFSGLQFPNYSSELNVNALELDDSALYLCASSLARGATYEQYFGPGTRLTVT.

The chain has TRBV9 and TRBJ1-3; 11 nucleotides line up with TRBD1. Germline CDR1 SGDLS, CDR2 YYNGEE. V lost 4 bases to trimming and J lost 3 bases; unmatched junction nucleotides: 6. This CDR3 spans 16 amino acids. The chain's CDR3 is CASSTRTGGSGNTIYF. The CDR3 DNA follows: TGTGCCAGCAGCACACGGACAGGGGGCAGTGGAAACACCATATATTTT.

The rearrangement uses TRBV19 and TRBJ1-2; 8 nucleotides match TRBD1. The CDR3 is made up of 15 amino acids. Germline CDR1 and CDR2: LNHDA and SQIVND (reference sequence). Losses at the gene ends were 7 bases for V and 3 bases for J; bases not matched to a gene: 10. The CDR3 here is CASTVTGTGDYGYTF. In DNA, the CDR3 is TGTGCCAGTACCGTAACCGGGACAGGTGACTATGGCTACACCTTC.

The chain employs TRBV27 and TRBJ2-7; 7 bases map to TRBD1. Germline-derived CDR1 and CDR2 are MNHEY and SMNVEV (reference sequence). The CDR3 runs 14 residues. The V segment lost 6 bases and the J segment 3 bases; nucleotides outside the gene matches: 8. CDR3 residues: CASSQKGQHYEQYF. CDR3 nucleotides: TGTGCCAGCAGCCAAAAGGGACAGCACTACGAGCAGTACTTC.

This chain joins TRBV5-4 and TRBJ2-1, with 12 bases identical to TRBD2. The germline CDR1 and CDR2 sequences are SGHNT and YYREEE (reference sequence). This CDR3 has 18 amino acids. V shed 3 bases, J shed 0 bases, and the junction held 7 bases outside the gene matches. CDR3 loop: CASSSSGGAGSSYNEQFF. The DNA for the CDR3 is TGTGCCAGCAGCTCTAGCGGGGGGGCCGGAAGCTCCTACAATGAGCAGTTCTTC. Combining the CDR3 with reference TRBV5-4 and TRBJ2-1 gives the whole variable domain ETGVTQSPTHLIKTRGQQVTLRCSSQSGHNTVSWYQQALGQGPQFIFQYYREEENGRGNFPPRFSGLQFPNYSSELNVNALELDDSALYLCASSSSGGAGSSYNEQFFGPGTRLTVL.

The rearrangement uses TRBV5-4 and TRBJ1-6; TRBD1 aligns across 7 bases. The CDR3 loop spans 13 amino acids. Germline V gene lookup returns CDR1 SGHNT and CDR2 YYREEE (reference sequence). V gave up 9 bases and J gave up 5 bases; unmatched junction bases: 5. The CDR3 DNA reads TGTGCCAACCTGGGACAGAATAATTCACCCCTCCACTTT. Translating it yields CANLGQNNSPLHF.

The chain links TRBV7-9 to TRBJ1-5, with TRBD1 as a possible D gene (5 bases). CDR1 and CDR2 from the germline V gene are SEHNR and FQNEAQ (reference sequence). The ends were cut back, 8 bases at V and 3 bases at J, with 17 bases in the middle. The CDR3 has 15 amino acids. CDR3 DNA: TGTGCCAGCGACCCCGGTGGGGGGTACAATCAGCCCCAGCATTTT. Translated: CASDPGGGYNQPQHF.

The CDR3 bases are TGTGCCAGCTCGAAAGGGGGTACGAGGACAGATACGCAGTATTTT. Translated: CASSKGGTRTDTQYF. This chain connects TRBV19 to TRBJ2-3, with a possible D match to TRBD1 (6 bases). The CDR3 spans 15 residues. From germline, CDR1 is LNHDA and CDR2 SQIVND (reference sequence). Between the trimmed V and J ends, which lost 9 bases and 3 bases, there was a span of 19 bases. Full variable domain (remainder filled in from reference TRBV19 and TRBJ2-3): DGGITQSPKYLFRKEGQNVTLSCEQNLNHDAMYWYRQDPGQGLRLIYYSQIVNDFQKGDIAEGYSVSREKKESFPLTVTSAQKNPTAFYLCASSKGGTRTDTQYFGPGTRLTVL.

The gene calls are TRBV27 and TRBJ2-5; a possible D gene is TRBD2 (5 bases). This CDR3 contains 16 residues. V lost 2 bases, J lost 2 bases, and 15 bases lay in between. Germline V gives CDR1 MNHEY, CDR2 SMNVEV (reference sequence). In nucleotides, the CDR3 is TGTGCCAGCAGTTTACCGCCCCGGGATCTACAAGAGACCCAGTACTTC. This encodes CASSLPPRDLQETQYF.

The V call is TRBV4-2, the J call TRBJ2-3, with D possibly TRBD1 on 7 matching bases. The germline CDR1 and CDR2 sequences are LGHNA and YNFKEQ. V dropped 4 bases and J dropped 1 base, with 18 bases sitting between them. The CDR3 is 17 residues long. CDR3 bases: TGTGCCAGCAGCCTAGGAGGGGGCGGGACAGGCACAGATACGCAGTATTTT. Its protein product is CASSLGGGGTGTDTQYF.

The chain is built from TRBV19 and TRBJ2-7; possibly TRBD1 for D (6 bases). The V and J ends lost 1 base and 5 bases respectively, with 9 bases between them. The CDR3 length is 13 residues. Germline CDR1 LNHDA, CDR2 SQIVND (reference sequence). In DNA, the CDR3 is TGTGCCAGTAGTATAGTCCCAGGGGACGAGCAGTACTTC. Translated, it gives CASSIVPGDEQYF.

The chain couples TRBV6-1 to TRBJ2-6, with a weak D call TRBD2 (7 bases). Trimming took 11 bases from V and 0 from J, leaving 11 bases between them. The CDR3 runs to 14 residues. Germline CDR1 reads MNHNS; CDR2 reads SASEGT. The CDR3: CAGEGVSGANVLTF. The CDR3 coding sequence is TGTGCCGGGGAGGGGGTCTCTGGGGCCAACGTCCTGACTTTC.

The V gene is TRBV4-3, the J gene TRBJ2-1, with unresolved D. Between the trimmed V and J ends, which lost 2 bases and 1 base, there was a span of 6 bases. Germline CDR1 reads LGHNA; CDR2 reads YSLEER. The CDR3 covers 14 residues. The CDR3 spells CASSQIVSYNEQFF. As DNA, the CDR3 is TGCGCCAGCAGCCAAATCGTATCCTACAATGAGCAGTTCTTC.

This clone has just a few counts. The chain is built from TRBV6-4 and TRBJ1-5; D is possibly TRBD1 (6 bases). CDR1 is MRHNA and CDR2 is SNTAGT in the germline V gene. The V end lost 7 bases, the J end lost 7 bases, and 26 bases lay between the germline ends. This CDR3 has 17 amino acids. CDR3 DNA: TGTGCCAGCAAATCTTGGACCGAAGGACAGATACCCCAGCCCCAGCATTTT. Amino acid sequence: CASKSWTEGQIPQPQHF.

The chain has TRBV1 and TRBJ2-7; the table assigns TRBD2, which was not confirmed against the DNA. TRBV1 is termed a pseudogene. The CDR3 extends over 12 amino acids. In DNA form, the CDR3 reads TGCACCAGCAGCCAAACTCGTAACGAGCAGTACTTC. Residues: CTSSQTRNEQYF.

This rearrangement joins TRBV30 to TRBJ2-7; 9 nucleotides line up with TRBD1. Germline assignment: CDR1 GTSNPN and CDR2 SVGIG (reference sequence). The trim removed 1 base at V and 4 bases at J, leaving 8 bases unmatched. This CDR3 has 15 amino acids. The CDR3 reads CAWSGTGDYWYEQYF. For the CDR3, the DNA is TGTGCCTGGAGTGGGACAGGGGACTACTGGTACGAGCAGTACTTC.

CDR3 loop: CASRGRDSKETQYF. In DNA, the CDR3 is TGTGCCAGTAGGGGGCGTGATTCGAAAGAGACCCAGTACTTC. The chain employs TRBV19 and TRBJ2-5, with D perhaps TRBD1 (5 bases). V dropped 6 bases and J dropped 3 bases, with 14 bases sitting between them. The germline CDR1 and CDR2 sequences are LNHDA and SQIVND (reference sequence). This CDR3 has 14 amino acids.

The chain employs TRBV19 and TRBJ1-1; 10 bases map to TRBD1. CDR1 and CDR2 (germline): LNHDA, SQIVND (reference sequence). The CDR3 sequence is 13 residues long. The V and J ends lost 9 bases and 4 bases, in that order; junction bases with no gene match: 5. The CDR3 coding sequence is TGTGCCAGCAGACAGGGGGCGATCACTGAAGCTTTCTTT. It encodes CASRQGAITEAFF.

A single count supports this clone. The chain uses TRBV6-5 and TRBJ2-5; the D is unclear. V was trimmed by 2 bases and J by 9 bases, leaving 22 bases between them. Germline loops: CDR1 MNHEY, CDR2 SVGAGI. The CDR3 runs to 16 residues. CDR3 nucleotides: TGTGCCAGCAGTTACCGTGTCGCGCAGGAAAGAGTGGCCCAGTACTTC. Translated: CASSYRVAQERVAQYF.

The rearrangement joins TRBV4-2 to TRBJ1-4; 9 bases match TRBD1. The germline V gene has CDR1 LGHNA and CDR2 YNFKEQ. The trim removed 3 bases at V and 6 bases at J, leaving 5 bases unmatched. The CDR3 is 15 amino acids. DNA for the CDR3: TGTGCCAGCAGCCAGGGACAGGGCCTGGATGAAAAACTGTTTTTT. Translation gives CASSQGQGLDEKLFF.

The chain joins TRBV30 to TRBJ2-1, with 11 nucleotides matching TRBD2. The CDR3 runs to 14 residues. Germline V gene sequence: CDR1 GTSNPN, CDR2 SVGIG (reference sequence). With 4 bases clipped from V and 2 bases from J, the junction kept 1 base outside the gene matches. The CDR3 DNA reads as TGTGCCTGGAAACTAGCGGGGGCCTACAATGAGCAGTTCTTC. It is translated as CAWKLAGAYNEQFF.

CDR3 DNA sequence: TGTGCCATCAGTGAGTCGAGGGCGGGAGAGACCCAGTACTTC. This codes for CAISESRAGETQYF. The chain joins TRBV10-3 to TRBJ2-5, with D possibly TRBD2 on 5 matching bases. CDR3 length: 14 residues. Per germline, CDR1 ENHRY and CDR2 SYGVKD. Between the trimmed V and J ends, which lost 0 bases and 4 bases, there was a span of 9 bases.

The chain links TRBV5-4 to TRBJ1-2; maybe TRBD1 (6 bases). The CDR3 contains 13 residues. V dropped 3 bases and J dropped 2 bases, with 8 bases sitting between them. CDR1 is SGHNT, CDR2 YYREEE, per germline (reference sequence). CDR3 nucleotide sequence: TGTGCCAGCAGCTCCAGGGGAAACTATGGCTACACCTTC. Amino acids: CASSSRGNYGYTF. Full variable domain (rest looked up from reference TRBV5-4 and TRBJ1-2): ETGVTQSPTHLIKTRGQQVTLRCSSQSGHNTVSWYQQALGQGPQFIFQYYREEENGRGNFPPRFSGLQFPNYSSELNVNALELDDSALYLCASSSRGNYGYTFGSGTRLTVV.

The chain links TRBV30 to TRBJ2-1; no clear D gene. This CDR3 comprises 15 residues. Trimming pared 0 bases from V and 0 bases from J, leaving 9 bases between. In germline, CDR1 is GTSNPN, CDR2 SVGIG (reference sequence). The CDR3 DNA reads TGTGCCTGGAGTGTACTTGAGAGCTCCTACAATGAGCAGTTCTTC. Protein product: CAWSVLESSYNEQFF.

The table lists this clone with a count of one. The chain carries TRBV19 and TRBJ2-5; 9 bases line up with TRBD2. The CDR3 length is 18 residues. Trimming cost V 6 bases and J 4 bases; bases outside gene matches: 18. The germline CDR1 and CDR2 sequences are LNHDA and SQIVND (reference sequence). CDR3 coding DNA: TGTGCCAGTAGAAGACAGGGAGGGGTAGCGGGAGCGGTAGAGACCCAGTACTTC. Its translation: CASRRQGGVAGAVETQYF.

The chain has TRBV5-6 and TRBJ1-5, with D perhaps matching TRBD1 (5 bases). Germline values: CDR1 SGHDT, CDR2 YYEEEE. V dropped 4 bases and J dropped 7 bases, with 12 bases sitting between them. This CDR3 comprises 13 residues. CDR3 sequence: CASSVQGGQPQHF. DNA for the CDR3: TGTGCCAGCAGCGTCCAGGGAGGCCAGCCCCAGCATTTT.

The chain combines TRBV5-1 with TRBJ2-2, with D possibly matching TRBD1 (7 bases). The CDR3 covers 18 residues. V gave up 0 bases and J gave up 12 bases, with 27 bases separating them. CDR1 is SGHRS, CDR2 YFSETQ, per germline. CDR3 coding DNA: TGCGCCAGCAGCTTGGTCCCATCAGGGGGGACAGACCGGGTTAAGCTGTTTTTT. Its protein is CASSLVPSGGTDRVKLFF.